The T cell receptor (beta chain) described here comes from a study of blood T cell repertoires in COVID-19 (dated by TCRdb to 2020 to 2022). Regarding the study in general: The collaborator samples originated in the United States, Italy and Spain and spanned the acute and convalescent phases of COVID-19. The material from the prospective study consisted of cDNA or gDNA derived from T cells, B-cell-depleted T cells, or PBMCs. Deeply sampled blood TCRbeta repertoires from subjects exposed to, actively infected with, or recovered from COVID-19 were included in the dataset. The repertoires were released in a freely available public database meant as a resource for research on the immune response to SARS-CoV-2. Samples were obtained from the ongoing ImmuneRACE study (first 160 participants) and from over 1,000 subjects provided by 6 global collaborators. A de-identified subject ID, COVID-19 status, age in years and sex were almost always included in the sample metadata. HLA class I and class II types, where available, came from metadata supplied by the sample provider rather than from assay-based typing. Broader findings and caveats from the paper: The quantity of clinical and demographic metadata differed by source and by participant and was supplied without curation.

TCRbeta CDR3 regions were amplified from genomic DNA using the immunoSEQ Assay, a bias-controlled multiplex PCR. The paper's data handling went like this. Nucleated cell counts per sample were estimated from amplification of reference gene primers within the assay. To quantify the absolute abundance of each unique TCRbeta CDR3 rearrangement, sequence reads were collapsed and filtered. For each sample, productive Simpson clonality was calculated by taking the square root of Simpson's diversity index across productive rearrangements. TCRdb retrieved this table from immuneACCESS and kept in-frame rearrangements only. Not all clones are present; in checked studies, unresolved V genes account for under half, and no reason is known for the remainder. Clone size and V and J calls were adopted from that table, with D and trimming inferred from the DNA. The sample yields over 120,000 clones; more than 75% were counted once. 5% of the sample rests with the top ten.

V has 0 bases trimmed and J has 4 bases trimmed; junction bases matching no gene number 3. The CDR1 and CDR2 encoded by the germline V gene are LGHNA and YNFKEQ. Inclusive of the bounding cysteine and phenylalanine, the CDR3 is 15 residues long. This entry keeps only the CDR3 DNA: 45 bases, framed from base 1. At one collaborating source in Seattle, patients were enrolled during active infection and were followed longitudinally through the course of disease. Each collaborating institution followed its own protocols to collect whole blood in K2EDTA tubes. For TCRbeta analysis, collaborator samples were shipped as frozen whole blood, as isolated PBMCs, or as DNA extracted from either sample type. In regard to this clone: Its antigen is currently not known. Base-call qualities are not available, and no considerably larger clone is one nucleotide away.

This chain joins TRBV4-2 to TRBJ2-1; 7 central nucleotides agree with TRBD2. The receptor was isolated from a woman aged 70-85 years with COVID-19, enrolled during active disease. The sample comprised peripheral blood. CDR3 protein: CASSQESGKYNEQFF. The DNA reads TGTGCCAGCAGCCAAGAAAGCGGGAAGTACAATGAGCAGTTCTTC.